This T cell receptor beta chain is drawn from a study of blood T cell repertoires in COVID-19. Germline values: CDR1 SGHKS, CDR2 YYEKEE (reference sequence). Between the trimmed V and J ends, which lost 10 bases and 0 bases, there was a span of 14 bases. CDR3 length: 13 amino acids. The method was immunoSEQ multiplex PCR; TCRdb's version includes in-frame clones alone and lacks a portion of them. The profile shows over 30,000 clones, roughly 75% of them singletons. The chain combines TRBV5-5 with TRBJ2-7, with a weak D call TRBD2 (5 bases). The sample comprised peripheral blood. This clonotype was sampled from a man at least 80 years old with active or convalescent COVID-19. In DNA, the CDR3 is TGTGCCTCAGAGGACTGGAGCTCCTACGAGCAGTACTTC. Translating gives CASEDWSSYEQYF.